This is a list of T cell receptor beta chains from one sample in a study of prognosis after radiotherapy for stage I lung cancer. TCRdb re-analysed the multiplex PCR reads in MiXCR, keeping a single row per CDR3 protein. The table lists about 51,000 distinct CDR3 sequences, approximately 35% of them singletons. The specimen was PBMCs, collected before or after stereotactic body radiation therapy (not recorded which). Receptors were obtained from a donor aged 50 or older with non-small cell lung cancer. Each CDR3 is given with its conserved first and last residue. D genes are given only for firm matches. Not all rows give a size; the values are once, few, many and, for expanded clones, a class.

size: many; D: -; V: TRBV9; J: TRBJ2-1; length: 15; DNA: TGTGCCAGCAGCGCGAGGAGAGGCTCCTACAATGAGCAGTTCTTC; CDR3: CASSARRGSYNEQFF
size: many; D: TRBD2; V: TRBV5-1; J: TRBJ2-5; length: 15; DNA: TGCGCCAGCAGTGACGTTAGCGGGGAGGGAGAGACCCAGTACTTC; CDR3: CASSDVSGEGETQYF
size: many; D: TRBD1; V: TRBV5-5; J: TRBJ2-2; length: 16; DNA: TGTGCCAGCAGCCAAGGACAGGGGATCGTGTTTGGGGAGCTGTTTTTT; CDR3: CASSQGQGIVFGELFF
size: -; D: TRBD2; V: TRBV6-2/TRBV6-3; J: TRBJ2-1; length: 12; DNA: TGTGCCAGCAGTTACGCGGGAGGGATGCAGTTCTTC; CDR3: CASSYAGGMQFF
size: many; D: TRBD2; V: TRBV5-1; J: TRBJ2-5; length: 14; DNA: TGCGCCAGCAGCTCCGAGCGGGAAGGCGGGACCCAGTACTTC; CDR3: CASSSEREGGTQYF
size: once; D: TRBD1; V: TRBV6-1; J: TRBJ1-5; length: 14; DNA: TGCGCCAGCAGTGGACAGGGGGTGGATCATCCCCAGCATTTT; CDR3: CASSGQGVDHPQHF
size: many; D: -; V: TRBV3-2; J: TRBJ2-7; length: 15; DNA: TGTGCCAGCAGCTTGACAGGGCTACCACCCTACGAGCAGTACTTC; CDR3: CASSLTGLPPYEQYF
size: -; D: -; V: TRBV11-1; J: TRBJ2-2; length: 17; DNA: TGTGCCAGCAGCTTATATGTCGGGGGTTTTGGGACCGGGGAGCTGTTTTTT; CDR3: CASSLYVGGFGTGELFF
size: -; D: -; V: TRBV14; J: TRBJ2-7; length: 15; DNA: TGTGCCAGCAGCCAAGTGAGGGTACAAGCCTACGAGCAGTACTTC; CDR3: CASSQVRVQAYEQYF
size: many; D: -; V: TRBV27; J: TRBJ2-5; length: 15; DNA: TGTGCCAGCAGTTTATTGGCGGGAAGCCAAGAGACCCAGTACTTC; CDR3: CASSLLAGSQETQYF
size: many; D: -; V: TRBV7-2; J: TRBJ2-7; length: 13; DNA: TGTGCCAGCAGCTCAACGACAATGTACGAGCAGTACTTC; CDR3: CASSSTTMYEQYF
size: many; D: -; V: TRBV12-3/TRBV12-4; J: TRBJ1-3; length: 14; DNA: TGTGCCAGCAGTCAAGGGGTGGGCGGAAACACCATATATTTT; CDR3: CASSQGVGGNTIYF
size: -; D: -; V: TRBV20-1; J: TRBJ2-1; length: 15; DNA: TGCAGTGCCCAACATCGCCATGGTAATGGGACTGAGCAGTTCTTC; CDR3: CSAQHRHGNGTEQFF
size: many; D: -; V: TRBV7-8; J: TRBJ2-3; length: 15; DNA: TGTGCCAGCAGCTTCGCCTTACTCCGCACAGATACGCAGTATTTT; CDR3: CASSFALLRTDTQYF
size: many; D: -; V: TRBV6-5; J: TRBJ2-2; length: 14; DNA: TGTGCCAGCAGCCTTCGAGGGTTTTCCGGGGAGCTGTTTTTT; CDR3: CASSLRGFSGELFF
size: many; D: -; V: TRBV2; J: TRBJ2-2; length: 18; DNA: TGTGCCAGCAGGGCGGCCATGGGGACCCAAATTTCGACCGGGGAGCTGTTTTTT; CDR3: CASRAAMGTQISTGELFF
size: many; D: -; V: TRBV20-1; J: TRBJ1-3; length: 15; DNA: TGCAGTGCTAGGGACGTAGCCAAAGGGGGAAACACCATATATTTT; CDR3: CSARDVAKGGNTIYF
size: many; D: TRBD1; V: TRBV19; J: TRBJ2-1; length: 11; DNA: TGTGCCAGTAGTATTGGCAGGGGGCACGTCTTC; CDR3: CASSIGRGHVF
size: many; D: -; V: TRBV5-6; J: TRBJ2-7; length: 12; DNA: TGTGCCAGCAGCGTCGGTCCCTACGAGCAGTACTTC; CDR3: CASSVGPYEQYF
size: many; D: -; V: TRBV12-3/TRBV12-4; J: TRBJ1-5; length: 14; DNA: TGTGCCAGCAGCACCACAGGGAGCAATCAGCCCCAGCATTTT; CDR3: CASSTTGSNQPQHF
size: medium-sized; D: -; V: TRBV4-2; J: TRBJ1-2; length: 15; DNA: TGTGCCAGCAGCCAAGAGGGGGACATTAACTATGGCTACACCTTC; CDR3: CASSQEGDINYGYTF
size: many; D: TRBD1; V: TRBV9; J: TRBJ2-1; length: 17; DNA: TGTGCCAGCAGCGTAGGGGCCCGACAGGGGTCCAGCAATGAGCAGTTCTTC; CDR3: CASSVGARQGSSNEQFF
size: -; D: -; V: TRBV5-1; J: TRBJ1-1; length: 15; DNA: TGCGTCAGCAGCCCCGGATTAGGGGAGGGCACTGAAGCTTTCTTT; CDR3: CVSSPGLGEGTEAFF
size: many; D: -; V: TRBV7-2; J: TRBJ2-4; length: 14; DNA: TGTGCCAGCAGCTTAGCTTTGCGAAAAAACATTCAGTACTTC; CDR3: CASSLALRKNIQYF
size: many; D: TRBD2; V: TRBV30; J: TRBJ2-3; length: 16; DNA: TGTGCCTGGAGTGGGAGTACTAGCGGGAACACAGATACGCAGTATTTT; CDR3: CAWSGSTSGNTDTQYF
size: many; D: -; V: TRBV5-6; J: TRBJ2-5; length: 14; DNA: TGTGCCAGCAGCTCCGGGTCATTTCAAGAGACCCAGTACTTC; CDR3: CASSSGSFQETQYF
size: -; D: -; V: TRBV19; J: TRBJ2-2; length: 13; DNA: TGTGCCAGTATTATCCTGTTGAGCGGGGAGCTGTTTTTT; CDR3: CASIILLSGELFF
size: many; D: TRBD2; V: TRBV20-1; J: TRBJ2-1; length: 15; DNA: TGCAGTGCCAGGGCAGCGGGAGGCCGCTACAATGAGCAGTTCTTC; CDR3: CSARAAGGRYNEQFF
size: many; D: TRBD2; V: TRBV28; J: TRBJ2-5; length: 17; DNA: TGTGCCAGCAGTTTACCAGCGGGAGGGCAGAATCAAGAGACCCAGTACTTC; CDR3: CASSLPAGGQNQETQYF
size: many; D: TRBD1; V: TRBV18; J: TRBJ1-5; length: 15; DNA: TGTGCCAGCTCACCTCCAGGGGGTCGGGATCAGCCCCAGCATTTT; CDR3: CASSPPGGRDQPQHF
size: many; D: TRBD2; V: TRBV7-9; J: TRBJ2-3; length: 14; DNA: TGTGCCAGCAGCTTACGCGGGGGGGCAGATACGCAGTATTTT; CDR3: CASSLRGGADTQYF
size: many; D: TRBD1; V: TRBV28; J: TRBJ1-3; length: 15; DNA: TGTGCCAGCAGTCCCACAGGGGCCTCTGGAAACACCATATATTTT; CDR3: CASSPTGASGNTIYF
size: many; D: -; V: TRBV5-5; J: TRBJ1-3; length: 17; DNA: TGTGCCAGCAGCTTGGCCGCGGGAATTTATATCGGAAACACCATATATTTT; CDR3: CASSLAAGIYIGNTIYF
size: -; D: -; V: TRBV7-9; J: TRBJ2-3; length: 12; DNA: TGTGCCAGCATCTTCGTCACAGATACGCAGTATTTT; CDR3: CASIFVTDTQYF
size: many; D: TRBD2; V: TRBV20-1; J: TRBJ2-4; length: 14; DNA: TGCAGTGCTGAACCGACTAGCAGTAAAAACATTCAGTACTTC; CDR3: CSAEPTSSKNIQYF
size: many; D: -; V: TRBV28; J: TRBJ1-1; length: 13; DNA: TGTGCCAGCAGCCTAAGACAGTTTCCTTGGGCTTTCTTT; CDR3: CASSLRQFPWAFF
size: many; D: -; V: TRBV6-5; J: TRBJ2-7; length: 14; DNA: TGTGCCAGCAGTTACGGTGTCCAACCCTACGAGCAGTACTTC; CDR3: CASSYGVQPYEQYF
size: once; D: TRBD1; V: TRBV20-1; J: TRBJ1-5; length: 19; DNA: TGCAGTGCTAGTCAGGTAGCTCGGACAGGGGGCGTTTCAAGTCAGCCCCAGCATTTT; CDR3: CSASQVARTGGVSSQPQHF
size: many; D: -; V: TRBV6-1; J: TRBJ1-5; length: 12; DNA: TGTGCCACCCGAGACAGTAATCAGCCCCAGCATTTT; CDR3: CATRDSNQPQHF
size: many; D: -; V: TRBV20-1; J: TRBJ2-5; length: 12; DNA: TGCAGTGCTAGGGATCTGAGGGAGACCCAGTACTTC; CDR3: CSARDLRETQYF
size: -; D: TRBD1; V: TRBV27; J: TRBJ1-1; length: 16; DNA: TGTGCCAGCCGCCCCAGGGGGGGAGCGGGGAACACTGAATCTTTCTTT; CDR3: CASRPRGGAGNTESFF
size: many; D: -; V: TRBV7-3; J: TRBJ2-1; length: 13; DNA: TGTGCCAGCAGCTTCAGCGTCAACAATGAGCAGTTCTTC; CDR3: CASSFSVNNEQFF
size: -; D: -; V: TRBV4-2; J: TRBJ2-2; length: 14; DNA: TGTGCCAGCAGCCAGAGAACCCAGAATATGGGGCTGTTTTTT; CDR3: CASSQRTQNMGLFF
size: many; D: TRBD1; V: TRBV20-1; J: TRBJ1-1; length: 11; DNA: TGCAGTGCTAGGGTAAACAGGGGAGCTTTCTTT; CDR3: CSARVNRGAFF
size: many; D: -; V: TRBV20-1; J: TRBJ1-6; length: 15; DNA: TGCAGTGCTAGCGGGCGGGGGGGGAATAATTCACCCCTCCACTTT; CDR3: CSASGRGGNNSPLHF
size: -; D: TRBD1; V: TRBV2; J: TRBJ2-4; length: 18; DNA: TGTGCCAGCAGTGAAGGACGGGGGTCCCGGGACAGGAGAAACATTCAGTACTTC; CDR3: CASSEGRGSRDRRNIQYF
size: many; D: -; V: TRBV9; J: TRBJ1-1; length: 14; DNA: TGTGCCAGCAGCGTAAGTGCAGGGTCGGGTGAAGCTTTCTTT; CDR3: CASSVSAGSGEAFF
size: many; D: -; V: TRBV7-2; J: TRBJ1-2; length: 15; DNA: TGTGCCAGCAGCAGAGTCCCAGGGGCGGACTATGGCTACACCTTC; CDR3: CASSRVPGADYGYTF
size: many; D: TRBD1; V: TRBV11-3; J: TRBJ2-7; length: 11; DNA: TGTGCCAGCAGCGGACAGGGGACTCAGTACTTC; CDR3: CASSGQGTQYF
size: -; D: -; V: TRBV5-1; J: TRBJ2-7; length: 14; DNA: TGCGCCAGCAGCTTGGCGGCAGAATCCTACGAGCAGTACTTC; CDR3: CASSLAAESYEQYF